The 17 T cell receptor beta chains presented below share a single source sample, sequenced in a study of shared clonotypes between healthy human individuals. TCRdb's table, derived via immunoSEQ multiplex PCR, lists solely in-frame clones and lacks some. This sample has approximately 1.1 million clones, with 75% to 85% found just once. The sample consisted of memory CD4+ T cells from PBMCs. Subset noted: CD45RA-negative fraction. The receptors were sampled from a man aged 18 to 29 in good health. Some clones in this sample may be carry-over from other donors' samples.

The V call is TRBV19, the J call TRBJ1-1, with TRBD1 matching 9 bases. V lost 7 bases, J lost 3 bases, and 6 bases stayed unmatched. The CDR3 consists of 14 residues. Germline lookup yields CDR1 LNHDA and CDR2 SQIVND (reference sequence). The CDR3 sequence is CASNPGQGYTEAFF. The DNA of the CDR3 is TGTGCCAGTAACCCAGGACAGGGGTACACTGAAGCTTTCTTT.

The V gene is TRBV7-3, the J gene TRBJ2-1; 8 bases fit TRBD1. Germline values: CDR1 SGHTA, CDR2 FQGTGA. The CDR3 runs to 17 residues. V lost 1 base and J lost 4; bases outside the gene matches: 9. In DNA form, the CDR3 reads TGTGCCAGCAGCTTAATGTCCGGGACAGGTGATTACAATGAGCAGTTCTTC. Protein: CASSLMSGTGDYNEQFF. The variable domain in full, with the rest retrieved from reference TRBV7-3 and TRBJ2-1, is GAGVSQTPSNKVTEKGKYVELRCDPISGHTALYWYRQSLGQGPEFLIYFQGTGAADDSGLPNDRFFAVRPEGSVSTLKIQRTERGDSAVYLCASSLMSGTGDYNEQFFGPGTRLTVL.

This clone was seen only once. The chain joins TRBV28 to TRBJ2-1, with a possible D match to TRBD2 (5 bases). The CDR3 is made up of 16 amino acids. Germline CDR1 reads MDHEN; CDR2 reads SYDVKM. Trimming cost V 5 bases and J 5 bases, with 19 bases left between them. CDR3 sequence (DNA): TGTGCCAGCAGTACACCACTCGCGGGTCGGGACAATGAGCAGTTCTTC. It specifies CASSTPLAGRDNEQFF.

CDR3 region: CASSFSAGLNTEAFF. CDR3 in DNA: TGTGCCAGTAGTTTCTCGGCGGGGTTGAACACTGAAGCTTTCTTT. The chain joins TRBV19 to TRBJ1-1; D is uncertain. The CDR3 spans 15 residues. Germline V gives CDR1 LNHDA, CDR2 SQIVND (reference sequence). The germline V and J ends were trimmed by 5 bases and 0 bases, with 13 bases remaining between them.

V and J are TRBV30 and TRBJ1-1, with TRBD1 identical over 8 bases. Germline loops: CDR1 GTSNPN, CDR2 SVGIG (reference sequence). The CDR3 totals 14 residues. V was clipped by 0 bases and J by 4 bases; unmatched bases: 4. The CDR3 region has the DNA TGTGCCTGGAGTGTTACGGACAGGGCCACTGAAGCTTTCTTT. Amino acids: CAWSVTDRATEAFF.

CDR3 sequence reads: CASSRVAGTDYNEQFF. The DNA for the CDR3 is TGCGCCAGCAGCCGAGTGGCAGGGACAGACTACAATGAGCAGTTCTTC. V gene TRBV4-3 combines with J gene TRBJ2-1, with 7 bases fitting TRBD1. The V and J ends lost 4 bases and 3 bases, in that order; junction bases with no gene match: 9. Germline V gives CDR1 LGHNA, CDR2 YSLEER. This CDR3 spans 16 amino acids.

The chain uses TRBV19 and TRBJ1-1, with a tentative D call TRBD1 (5 bases). The CDR3 has 14 residues. The germline CDR1 and CDR2 sequences are LNHDA and SQIVND (reference sequence). The V end lost 3 bases, the J end lost 0 bases, and 8 bases lay between the germline ends. The CDR3 sequence: CASSIRGMNTEAFF. In DNA, the CDR3 is TGTGCCAGTAGTATTAGGGGAATGAACACTGAAGCTTTCTTT. The complete variable domain, with remaining parts taken from reference TRBV19 and TRBJ1-1, reads DGGITQSPKYLFRKEGQNVTLSCEQNLNHDAMYWYRQDPGQGLRLIYYSQIVNDFQKGDIAEGYSVSREKKESFPLTVTSAQKNPTAFYLCASSIRGMNTEAFFGQGTRLTVV.

The chain joins TRBV5-6 to TRBJ2-2; D possibly matches TRBD1 or TRBD2 (5 bases each). This CDR3 has 15 amino acids. Looked up from germline, CDR1 is SGHDT and CDR2 is YYEEEE. V lost 0 bases, J lost 5 bases, and 11 bases lay in between. The chain's CDR3 is CASSLVTGRTGELFF. The CDR3 DNA reads as TGTGCCAGCAGCTTGGTAACGGGGCGGACCGGGGAGCTGTTTTTT.

The J gene is TRBJ1-3, the V gene TRBV11-2; D remains ambiguous. From germline, CDR1 is SGHAT and CDR2 FQNNGV. With 4 bases removed from V and 2 bases from J, the gap between germline ends came to 12 bases. The CDR3 is 15 amino acids. CDR3 sequence reads: CASSSHSGAGNTIYF. The CDR3 region has the DNA TGTGCCAGCAGCTCCCACTCGGGTGCTGGAAACACCATATATTTT.

The chain links TRBV10-3 to TRBJ1-5; D possibly corresponds to TRBD1 (6 bases). The germline V and J ends were trimmed by 10 bases and 6 bases, with 19 bases remaining between them. The CDR3 extends over 14 amino acids. The V gene's germline CDR1 is ENHRY and CDR2 SYGVKD. The CDR3 DNA reads as TGTGCCACCTCAGAAGGCGGGGGCCTTCAGCCCCAGCATTTT. Its protein is CATSEGGGLQPQHF.

V gene TRBV4-2 combines with J gene TRBJ2-1; the match to TRBD2 covers 9 bases. Germline V gene data show CDR1 as LGHNA and CDR2 as YNFKEQ. V gave up 4 bases and J gave up 5 bases; unmatched junction bases: 9. The length of the CDR3 is 16 residues. This CDR3 is CASSRASGKIHNEQFF. The CDR3 coding sequence is TGTGCCAGCAGCCGGGCTAGCGGGAAAATCCACAATGAGCAGTTCTTC.

Concerning this clone itself: This is likely an artifact of a read error, given a far larger clone one base away. Other DNA sequences within the sample encode an identical CDR3. The gene calls are TRBV7-9 and TRBJ1-5, with TRBD1 matching 10 bases. CDR1 is SEHNR, CDR2 FQNEAQ, per germline (reference sequence). The CDR3 has 14 amino acids. V was clipped by 3 bases and J by 5 bases; unmatched bases: 1. This CDR3 is CASSLTGGDQPQHF. The DNA for the CDR3 is TGTGCCAGCAGCTTGACAGGGGGCGATCAGCCCCAGCATTTT.

This clone turned up a few times. V and J are TRBV6-5 and TRBJ1-1, with D unresolved. The V and J ends lost 2 bases and 9 bases respectively, with 7 bases between them. This CDR3 region has 11 residues. Germline V lookup: CDR1 MNHEY, CDR2 SVGAGI. CDR3 sequence (DNA): TGTGCCAGCAGTTACGCAGGACAAGCTTTCTTT. It codes for CASSYAGQAFF.

The V and J genes are TRBV23-1 and TRBJ2-7; D remains ambiguous. TRBV23-1 is treated as an ORF (open reading frame) with a function not yet certain. The CDR3 loop spans 11 amino acids. The V end lost 5 bases, the J end lost 4 bases, and 6 bases lay between the germline ends. CDR3 protein: CASSYHYEQYF. The DNA for the CDR3 is TGCGCCAGCAGTTACCATTACGAGCAGTACTTC.

CDR3 in DNA: TGTGCCAGCAGACCAGGGGGGGTGAACACTGAAGCTTTCTTT. It encodes CASRPGGVNTEAFF. The chain uses TRBV7-8 and TRBJ1-1; 7 nucleotides line up with TRBD1. CDR1 and CDR2 (germline): SGHVS, FQNEAQ. V lost 6 bases to trimming and J lost 0 bases; unmatched junction nucleotides: 4. The CDR3 extends over 14 amino acids.

The chain is built from TRBV5-1 and TRBJ1-4; D gene unclear. V was shortened by 2 bases and J by 4 bases, with 12 bases between the two germline ends. The germline gives CDR1 SGHRS, CDR2 YFSETQ. The CDR3 covers 15 residues. As DNA, the CDR3 is TGCGCCAGCAGCTTAGAAGGGCAGTTTAATGAAAAACTGTTTTTT. Protein: CASSLEGQFNEKLFF. The full variable domain, with the rest looked up from reference TRBV5-1 and TRBJ1-4, is KAGVTQTPRYLIKTRGQQVTLSCSPISGHRSVSWYQQTPGQGLQFLFEYFSETQRNKGNFPGRFSGRQFSNSRSEMNVSTLELGDSALYLCASSLEGQFNEKLFFGSGTQLSVL.

The V gene is TRBV28, the J gene TRBJ2-7, with a tentative D call TRBD1 (6 bases). V shed 6 bases and J shed 4 bases, with 16 bases lying between them. Germline loops: CDR1 MDHEN, CDR2 SYDVKM. The CDR3 totals 14 residues. CDR3 region: CASRSGQLTYEQYF. The DNA for the CDR3 is TGTGCCAGCAGGTCCGGACAGCTTACTTACGAGCAGTACTTC.